This T cell receptor (beta chain) was profiled in a study of T cell repertoires in cytomegalovirus infection. TCRdb passed the reads through MiXCR, listing each CDR3 protein once. The repertoire holds approximately 83,000 distinct CDR3 sequences, with under 30% as singletons. The CDR3 contains 12 residues. Looked up from germline, CDR1 is SGDLS and CDR2 is YYNGEE. With 7 bases removed from V and 6 bases from J, the gap between germline ends came to 10 bases. Findings and limits, study-wide: The ex vivo response showed dominance by HLA-C-restricted CMV-specific TCR beta clonotypes.

In the case of this clonotype: As yet, its antigen is unknown.

This chain uses TRBV9 with TRBJ2-2, with D uncertain. The sample was CD8+ T cells from cultured PBMCs, taken from culture after CMV antigen stimulation. This TCR was recovered from a human donor in good health (CMV status not recorded). Some clones in this sample may be carry-over from other donors' samples. This chain's CDR3 is CASQSTAGELFF. CDR3 DNA sequence: TGTGCCAGCCAGAGCACGGCCGGGGAGCTGTTTTTT.